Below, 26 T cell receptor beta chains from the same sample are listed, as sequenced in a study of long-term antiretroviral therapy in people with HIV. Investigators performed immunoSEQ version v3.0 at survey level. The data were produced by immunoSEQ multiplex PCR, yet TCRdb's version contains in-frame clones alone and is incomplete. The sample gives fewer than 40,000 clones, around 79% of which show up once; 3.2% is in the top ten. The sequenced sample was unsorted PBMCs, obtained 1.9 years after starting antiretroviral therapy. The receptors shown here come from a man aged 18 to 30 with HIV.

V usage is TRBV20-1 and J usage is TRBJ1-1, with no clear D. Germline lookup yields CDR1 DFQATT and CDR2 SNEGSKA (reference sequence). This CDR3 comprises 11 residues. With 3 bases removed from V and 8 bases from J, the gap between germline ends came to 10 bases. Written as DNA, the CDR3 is TGCAGTGCTAGCGGCGGGATCGAAGCTTTCTTT. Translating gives CSASGGIEAFF.

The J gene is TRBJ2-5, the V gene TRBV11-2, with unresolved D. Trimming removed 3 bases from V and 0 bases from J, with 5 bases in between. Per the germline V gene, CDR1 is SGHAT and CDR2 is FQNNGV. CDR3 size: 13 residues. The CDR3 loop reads CASSFSNQETQYF. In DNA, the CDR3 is TGTGCCAGCAGCTTTTCTAACCAAGAGACCCAGTACTTC.

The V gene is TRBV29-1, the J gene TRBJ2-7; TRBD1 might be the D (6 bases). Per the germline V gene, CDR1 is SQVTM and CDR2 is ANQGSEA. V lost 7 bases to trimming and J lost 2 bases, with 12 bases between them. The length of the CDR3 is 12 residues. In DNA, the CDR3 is TGCAGCGCCACACAGGGACCCTACGAGCAGTACTTC. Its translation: CSATQGPYEQYF.

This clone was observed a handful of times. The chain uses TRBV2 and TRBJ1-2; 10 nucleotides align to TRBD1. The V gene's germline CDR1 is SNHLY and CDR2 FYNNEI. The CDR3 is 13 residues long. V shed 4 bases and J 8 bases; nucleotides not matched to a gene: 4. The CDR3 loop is CASSGGTGVGYTF. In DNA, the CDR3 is TGTGCCAGCAGTGGGGGGACAGGGGTAGGCTACACCTTC.

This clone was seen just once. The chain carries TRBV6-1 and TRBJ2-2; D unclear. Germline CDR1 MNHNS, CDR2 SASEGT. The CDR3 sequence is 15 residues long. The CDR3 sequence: CATCWRQSEAGELFF. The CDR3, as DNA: TGTGCGACCTGCTGGCGGCAAAGTGAGGCCGGGGAGCTGTTTTTT.

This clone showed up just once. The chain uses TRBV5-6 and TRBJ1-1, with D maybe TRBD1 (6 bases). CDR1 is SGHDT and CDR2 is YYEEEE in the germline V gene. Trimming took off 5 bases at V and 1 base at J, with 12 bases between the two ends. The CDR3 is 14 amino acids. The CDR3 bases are TGTGCCAGCAGGCGGACAGCCTCGAACACTGAAGCTTTCTTT. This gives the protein CASRRTASNTEAFF.

The CDR3: CASSYLPTNTEAFF. CDR3 DNA sequence: TGTGCCAGCAGTTACCTTCCGACGAACACTGAAGCTTTCTTT. The chain has TRBV2 and TRBJ1-1; no clear D. Trimming stripped 5 bases from V and 1 base from J, with 11 bases between. Germline CDR1 SNHLY, CDR2 FYNNEI. This CDR3 spans 14 amino acids.

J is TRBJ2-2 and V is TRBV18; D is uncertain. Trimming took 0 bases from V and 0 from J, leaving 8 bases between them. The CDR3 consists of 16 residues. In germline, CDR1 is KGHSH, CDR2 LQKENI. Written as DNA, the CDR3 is TGTGCCAGCTCACCACCTGCCAACGCGAACACCGGGGAGCTGTTTTTT. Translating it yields CASSPPANANTGELFF. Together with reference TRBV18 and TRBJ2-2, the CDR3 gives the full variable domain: NAGVMQNPRHLVRRRGQEARLRCSPMKGHSHVYWYRQLPEEGLKFMVYLQKENIIDESGMPKERFSAEFPKEGPSILRIQQVVRGDSAAYFCASSPPANANTGELFFGEGSRLTVL.

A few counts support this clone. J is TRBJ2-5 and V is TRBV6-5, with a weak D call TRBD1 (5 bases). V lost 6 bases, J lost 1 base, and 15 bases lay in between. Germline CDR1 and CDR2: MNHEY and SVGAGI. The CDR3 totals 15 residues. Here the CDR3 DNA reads TGTGCCAGCAGGGCCCTCGGGCAGGGCCAAGAGACCCAGTACTTC. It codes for CASRALGQGQETQYF.

The CDR3 DNA reads TGTGCCAGCAGCCAGGAGGACAGCGCCTCGATCACAGATACGCAGTATTTT. Residues: CASSQEDSASITDTQYF. This chain uses TRBV4-2 with TRBJ2-3, with a weak D call TRBD1 (6 bases). The V end lost 3 bases, the J end lost 2 bases, and 18 bases lay between the germline ends. CDR3 size: 17 residues. From germline, CDR1 is LGHNA and CDR2 YNFKEQ.

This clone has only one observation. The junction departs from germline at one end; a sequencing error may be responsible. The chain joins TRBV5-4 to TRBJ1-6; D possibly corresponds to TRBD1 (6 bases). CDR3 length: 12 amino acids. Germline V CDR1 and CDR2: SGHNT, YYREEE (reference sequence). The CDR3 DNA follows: TGTGCCAGCAGCTTTCAGGGACAAACGACCAACTTT. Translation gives CASSFQGQTTNF.

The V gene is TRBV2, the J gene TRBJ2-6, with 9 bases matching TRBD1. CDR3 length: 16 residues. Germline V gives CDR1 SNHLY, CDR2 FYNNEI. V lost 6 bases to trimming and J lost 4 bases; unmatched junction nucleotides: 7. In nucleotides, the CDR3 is TGTGCCAGCAGCGGGGACAGGGCTCCCGGGGCCAACGTCCTGACTTTC. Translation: CASSGDRAPGANVLTF.

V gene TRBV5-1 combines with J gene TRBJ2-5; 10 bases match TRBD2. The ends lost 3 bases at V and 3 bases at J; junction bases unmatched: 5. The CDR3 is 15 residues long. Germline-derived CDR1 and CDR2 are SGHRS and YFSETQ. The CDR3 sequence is CASSSSGLAEETQYF. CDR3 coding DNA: TGCGCCAGCAGCTCTTCAGGACTAGCGGAAGAGACCCAGTACTTC.

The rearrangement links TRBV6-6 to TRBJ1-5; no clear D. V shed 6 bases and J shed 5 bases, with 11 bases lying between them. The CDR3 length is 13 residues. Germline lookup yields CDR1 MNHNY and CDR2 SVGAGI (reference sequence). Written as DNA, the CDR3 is TGTGCCAGCAGCCTCGGGAGCGATCAGCCCCAGCATTTT. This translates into CASSLGSDQPQHF.

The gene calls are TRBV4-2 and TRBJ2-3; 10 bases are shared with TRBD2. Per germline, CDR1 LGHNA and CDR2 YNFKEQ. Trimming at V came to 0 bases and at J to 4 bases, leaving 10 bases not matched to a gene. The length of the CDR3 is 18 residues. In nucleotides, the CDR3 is TGTGCCAGCAGCCAAGATCGAGCAGGAGCGGGGGGGTCAGATACGCAGTATTTT. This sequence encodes CASSQDRAGAGGSDTQYF.

CDR3 DNA sequence: TGTGCCAGCATCCCCACGAGCTCCTACAATGAGCAGTTCTTC. Amino acid sequence: CASIPTSSYNEQFF. J is TRBJ2-1 and V is TRBV6-1; unclear D gene. Trimming removed 7 bases from V and 0 bases from J, with 10 bases in between. Germline assignment: CDR1 MNHNS and CDR2 SASEGT. This CDR3 region has 14 residues.

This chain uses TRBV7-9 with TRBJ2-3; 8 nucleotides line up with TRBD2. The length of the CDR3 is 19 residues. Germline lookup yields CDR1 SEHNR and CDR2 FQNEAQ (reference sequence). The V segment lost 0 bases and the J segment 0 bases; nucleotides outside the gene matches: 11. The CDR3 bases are TGTGCCAGCAGCTTAGCCCGCGGTGTTGCGGGGGGAAGCACAGATACGCAGTATTTT. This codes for CASSLARGVAGGSTDTQYF.

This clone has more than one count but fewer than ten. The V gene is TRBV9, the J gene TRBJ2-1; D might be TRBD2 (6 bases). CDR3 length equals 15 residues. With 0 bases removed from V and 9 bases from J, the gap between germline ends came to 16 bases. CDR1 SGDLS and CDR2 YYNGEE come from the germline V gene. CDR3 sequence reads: CASSVEGRDPSEQFF. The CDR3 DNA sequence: TGTGCCAGCAGCGTAGAAGGGCGGGACCCGAGTGAGCAGTTCTTC.

The CDR3 DNA reads TGTGCCAGCAGTGAAGAGGGAGGCAATCAGCCCCAGCATTTT. This translates into CASSEEGGNQPQHF. The chain joins TRBV6-4 to TRBJ1-5; D gene ambiguous. The CDR3 has 14 amino acids. Germline CDR1 and CDR2: MRHNA and SNTAGT. Trimming removed 3 bases at V and 2 bases at J, with 8 bases between.

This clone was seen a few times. The CDR3, as DNA: TGTGCCAGCAGCCCTCCGACAGGCTCCTACGAGCAGTACTTC. The encoded protein is CASSPPTGSYEQYF. The J gene is TRBJ2-7, the V gene TRBV11-2, with D possibly matching TRBD1 (6 bases). The CDR3 loop spans 14 amino acids. Between the trimmed V and J ends, which lost 5 bases and 0 bases, there was a span of 11 bases. The germline V gene encodes CDR1 SGHAT and CDR2 FQNNGV.

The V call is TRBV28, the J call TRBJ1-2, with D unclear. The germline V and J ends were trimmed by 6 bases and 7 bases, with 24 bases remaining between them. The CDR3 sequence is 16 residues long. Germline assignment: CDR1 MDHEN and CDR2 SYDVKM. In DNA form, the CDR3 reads TGTGCCAGCAGCCTCCCCCCGGGAATTGGGCATGTTGGCTACACCTTC. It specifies CASSLPPGIGHVGYTF.

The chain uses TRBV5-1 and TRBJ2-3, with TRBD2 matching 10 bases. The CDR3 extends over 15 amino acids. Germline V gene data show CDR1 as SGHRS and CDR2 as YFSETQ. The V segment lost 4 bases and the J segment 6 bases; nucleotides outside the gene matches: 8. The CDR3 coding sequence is TGCGCCAGCAGCCCCATCCAGCGGGGGGGGGATACGCAGTATTTT. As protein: CASSPIQRGGDTQYF.

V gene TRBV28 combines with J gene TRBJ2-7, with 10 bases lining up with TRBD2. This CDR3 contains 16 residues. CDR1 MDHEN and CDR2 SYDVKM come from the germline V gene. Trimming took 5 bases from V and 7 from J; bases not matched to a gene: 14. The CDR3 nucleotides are TGTGCCAGCAGTAGGGACAGCGGGAGGGGGATCTCAGAGCAGTACTTC. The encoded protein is CASSRDSGRGISEQYF.

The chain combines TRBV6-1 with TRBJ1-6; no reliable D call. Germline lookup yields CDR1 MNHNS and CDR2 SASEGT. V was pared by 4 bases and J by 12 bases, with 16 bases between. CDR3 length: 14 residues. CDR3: CASSATNPPRPLHF. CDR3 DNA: TGTGCCAGCAGTGCGACTAACCCCCCGCGACCCCTCCACTTT.

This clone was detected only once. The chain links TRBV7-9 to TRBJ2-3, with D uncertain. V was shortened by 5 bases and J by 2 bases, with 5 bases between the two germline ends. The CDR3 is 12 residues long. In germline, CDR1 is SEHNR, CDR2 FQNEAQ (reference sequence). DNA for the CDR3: TGTGCCAGCAGCCTCATCACAGATACGCAGTATTTT. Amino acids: CASSLITDTQYF.

CDR3 bases: TGTGCCAGCAGCACAAACCAGGGGAGGGATACGCAGTATTTT. This sequence encodes CASSTNQGRDTQYF. This rearrangement joins TRBV7-9 to TRBJ2-3; perhaps D is TRBD1 or TRBD2 (6 bases each). Looked up from germline, CDR1 is SEHNR and CDR2 is FQNEAQ (reference sequence). The CDR3 runs 14 residues. V was shortened by 5 bases and J by 6 bases, with 15 bases between the two germline ends. Full variable domain (missing parts from reference TRBV7-9 and TRBJ2-3): DTGVSQNPRHKITKRGQNVTFRCDPISEHNRLYWYRQTLGQGPEFLTYFQNEAQLEKSRLLSDRFSAERPKGSFSTLEIQRTEQGDSAMYLCASSTNQGRDTQYFGPGTRLTVL.